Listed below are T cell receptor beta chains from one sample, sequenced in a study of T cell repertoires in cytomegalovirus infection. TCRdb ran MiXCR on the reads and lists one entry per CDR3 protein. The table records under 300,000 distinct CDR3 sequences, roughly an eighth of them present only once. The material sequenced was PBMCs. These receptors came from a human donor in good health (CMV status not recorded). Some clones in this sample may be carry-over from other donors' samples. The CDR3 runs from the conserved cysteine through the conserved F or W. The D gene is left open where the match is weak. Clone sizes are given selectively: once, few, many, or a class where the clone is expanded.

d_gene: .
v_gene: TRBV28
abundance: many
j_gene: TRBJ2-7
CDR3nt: TGTGCCAGCAGTTTATCCAGGGTGAGCTACGAGCAGTACTTC
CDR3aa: CASSLSRVSYEQYF

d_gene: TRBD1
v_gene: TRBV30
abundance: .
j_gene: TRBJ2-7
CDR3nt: TGTGCCTGGAGACAGGGGGCAAACGAGCAGTACTTC
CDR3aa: CAWRQGANEQYF

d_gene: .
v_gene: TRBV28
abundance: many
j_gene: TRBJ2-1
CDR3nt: TGTGCCACCTTTTCACCGAGACCTGACAATGAGCAGTTCTTC
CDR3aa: CATFSPRPDNEQFF

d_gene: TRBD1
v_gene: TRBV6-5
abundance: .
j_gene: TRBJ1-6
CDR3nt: TGTGCCAGCAGCACCTACAGGGGCACCTATAATTCACCCCTCCACTTT
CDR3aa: CASSTYRGTYNSPLHF

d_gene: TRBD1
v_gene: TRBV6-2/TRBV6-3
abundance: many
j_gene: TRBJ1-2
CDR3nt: TGTGCCAGCAGGGGACAGTTCTATGGCTACACCTTC
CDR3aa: CASRGQFYGYTF

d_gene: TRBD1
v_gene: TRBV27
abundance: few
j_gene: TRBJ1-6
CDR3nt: TGTGCCAGCAGTAATGCAGGGGGCATTTCACCCCTCCACTTT
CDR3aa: CASSNAGGISPLHF

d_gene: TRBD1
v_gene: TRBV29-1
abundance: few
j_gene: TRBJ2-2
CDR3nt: TGCAGCGTTGGGACAGGGGGAACCGGGGAGCTGTTTTTT
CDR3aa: CSVGTGGTGELFF

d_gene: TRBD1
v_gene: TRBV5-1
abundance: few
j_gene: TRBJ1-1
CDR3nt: TGCGCCAGCAGCCTTGGACAGGGGGCAAATTGGCACACTGAAGCTTTCTTT
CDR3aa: CASSLGQGANWHTEAFF

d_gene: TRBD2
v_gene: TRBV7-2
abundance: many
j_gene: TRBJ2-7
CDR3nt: TGTGCCAGCAGCCGGAAGACTAGCGGGGGGAGCACCGAGCAGTACTTC
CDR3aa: CASSRKTSGGSTEQYF

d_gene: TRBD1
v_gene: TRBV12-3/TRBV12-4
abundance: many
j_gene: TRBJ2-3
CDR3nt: TGTGCCAGCAGACTTCAGGGGGTTTCGGGCACAGATACGCAGTATTTT
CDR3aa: CASRLQGVSGTDTQYF

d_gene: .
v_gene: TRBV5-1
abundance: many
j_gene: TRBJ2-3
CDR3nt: TGCGCCAGCAGCTTGGCAGGGAAATCCACAGATACGCAGTATTTT
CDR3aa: CASSLAGKSTDTQYF